One and the same sample provided the 18 T cell receptor beta chains below, sequenced in a study of T cell clonality in common variable immunodeficiency. General observations from the study: Reportedly, TCR beta sequences from common variable immunodeficiency showed fewer deletions and N-nucleotide insertions.

No antigens are known for them. Clones were read by immunoSEQ multiplex PCR, and TCRdb kept only the in-frame ones, dropping some. Sampling found 20,000 to 30,000 clones, none seen once. Sequencing was carried out using peripheral blood mononuclear cells. Receptor source: a human donor with common variable immunodeficiency.

This clone was detected ten times or more. The CDR3 end is not reached by the read, which stops 3 residues before it; the germline J gene fills it in. J is TRBJ2-2 and V is TRBV7-2; D not resolved. Germline lookup yields CDR1 SGHTA and CDR2 FQGNSA. V lost 4 bases, J lost 4 bases, and 4 bases lay in between. CDR3 length equals 12 residues. The CDR3 here is CASSYLTGELFF. Incomplete CDR3 DNA: TGTGCCAGCAGCTATCTCACCGGGGAG.

This clone was seen many times. Sequencing ends 3 residues short of the CDR3 end; the germline J gene provides the rest. This chain uses TRBV10-3 with TRBJ2-5; TRBD1 might be the D (6 bases). Germline-derived CDR1 and CDR2 are ENHRY and SYGVKD. The V gene lost 5 bases and the J gene lost 5 bases, with 9 bases spanning the gap. CDR3 length: 12 amino acids. The covered CDR3 bases are TGTGCCATCAGTACAGGGAAGGAGACC. Its protein product is CAISTGKET. Given in full, the CDR3 is CAISTGKETQYF.

This clone occurred many times. The CDR3 end is not reached by the read, which stops 3 residues before it; the germline J gene fills it in. The V gene is TRBV10-3, the J gene TRBJ2-1; TRBD1 agrees at 8 bases. The germline V gene has CDR1 ENHRY and CDR2 SYGVKD. The CDR3 runs to 15 residues. Unmatched junction bases numbered 8, after V lost 6 bases and J lost 4 bases. The covered CDR3 bases are TGTGCCATCAGCCAAGCTGGACAGGGATACAATGAG. This codes for CAISQAGQGYNE. The whole CDR3 protein reads CAISQAGQGYNEQFF.

A note on this clone: The CDR3 end is not reached by the read, which stops 3 residues before it; the germline J gene fills it in. The chain links TRBV19 to TRBJ1-5; D is perhaps TRBD1 (6 bases). The CDR3 extends over 14 amino acids. Germline V gives CDR1 LNHDA, CDR2 SQIVND (reference sequence). The V gene lost 7 bases and the J gene lost 5 bases, with 15 bases spanning the gap. The sequenced part of the CDR3 DNA is TGTGCCAGTACCGACAACAGGGACGATCAGCCC. Protein: CASTDNRDDQP. The entire CDR3 is CASTDNRDDQPQHF.

About this clone: From the germline J gene comes the end of the CDR3, since the read stops 3 residues before it. The chain links TRBV19 to TRBJ1-1, with TRBD1 matching over 10 bases. The CDR3 covers 13 residues. After removal of 4 bases from V and 4 bases from J, the junction contained 0 bases not matched to a gene. Germline V gene sequence: CDR1 LNHDA, CDR2 SQIVND (reference sequence). This chain's CDR3 is CASSRDRGTEAFF. CDR3 bases read: TGTGCCAGTAGTAGGGACAGGGGCACTGAA.

This clone was counted a few times. Read data end 3 residues before the CDR3 end; the end is taken from the germline J gene. The chain uses TRBV5-1 and TRBJ2-7; 8 bases match TRBD1. In germline, CDR1 is SGHRS, CDR2 YFSETQ. V trimming: 5 bases; J trimming: 5 bases; junction bases outside the gene matches: 9. CDR3 size: 14 residues. The CDR3 is CASRNPGGRDEQYF. CDR3 bases read: TGCGCCAGCAGAAACCCAGGGGGCAGGGACGAG.

Ten or more counts support this clone. The CDR3 extends 3 residues past the end of the read, so its final part is completed from the germline J gene. The chain employs TRBV6-2 or TRBV6-3 and TRBJ2-5; 9 bases agree with TRBD2. Germline values: CDR1 MNHEY, CDR2 SVGEGT. The CDR3 contains 15 residues. The V and J ends lost 0 bases and 5 bases, in that order; junction bases with no gene match: 4. CDR3 bases read: TGTGCCAGCAGTTACTCGCGGGGGGGCCGGGAGACC. This translates into CASSYSRGGRET. The CDR3 in its entirety is CASSYSRGGRETQYF.

This clone occurred a few times. The read terminates 3 residues ahead of where the CDR3 ends, so the germline J gene completes it. This chain joins TRBV7-6 and TRBJ2-3; the match to TRBD1 covers 8 bases. The CDR3 spans 18 residues. Germline CDR1 is SGHVS and CDR2 is FNYEAQ. With V trimmed by 1 base and J by 4 bases, 13 bases remained unmatched. CDR3 DNA (partial): TGTGCCAGCAGCTTAGGACGAGCAGGGGGCTTTGGTGCAGATACG. It encodes CASSLGRAGGFGADT. The CDR3 as a whole reads CASSLGRAGGFGADTQYF.

This clone was picked up a small number of times. The read comes to an end 3 residues before the CDR3 does, leaving the germline J gene to fill in the end. The genes are TRBV7-9 and TRBJ2-7, with TRBD1 identical over 7 bases. J lost 0 bases, V lost 7 bases, and 9 bases had no gene match. Germline CDR1 SEHNR, CDR2 FQNEAQ (reference sequence). The CDR3 totals 15 residues. Incomplete CDR3 DNA: TGTGCCAGCACCCCTCCGGGACAGAGCTCCTACGAG. Protein sequence: CASTPPGQSSYE. The whole CDR3 protein is CASTPPGQSSYEQYF. The full variable domain, completed using reference TRBV7-9 and TRBJ2-7, is DTGVSQNPRHKITKRGQNVTFRCDPISEHNRLYWYRQTLGQGPEFLTYFQNEAQLEKSRLLSDRFSAERPKGSFSTLEIQRTEQGDSAMYLCASTPPGQSSYEQYFGPGTRLTVT.

In its sample, this clone was seen many times. From the germline J gene comes the end of the CDR3, since the read stops 3 residues before it. The chain links TRBV10-3 to TRBJ2-7, with 7 bases matching TRBD1. CDR3 length equals 14 residues. Looked up from germline, CDR1 is ENHRY and CDR2 is SYGVKD. J lost 1 base, V lost 3 bases, and 3 bases had no gene match. The CDR3 DNA, read in part, is TGTGCCATCAGTGATGGGACAGTTTCCTACGAG. Protein: CAISDGTVSYE. The whole CDR3 protein is CAISDGTVSYEQYF.

This clone was seen at least ten times. The read falls 3 residues short of the CDR3 end, and the missing part is taken from the germline J gene. The gene calls are TRBV29-1 and TRBJ2-4, with TRBD1 identical over 10 bases. Trimming at V came to 7 bases and at J to 7 bases, leaving 10 bases not matched to a gene. The CDR3 contains 14 residues. Per germline, CDR1 SQVTM and CDR2 ANQGSEA. The part of the CDR3 DNA that was read is TGCAGCGCTTCTCGGACAGGGGGGCAGAACATT. Protein sequence: CSASRTGGQNI. The full CDR3 protein is CSASRTGGQNIQYF.

This clone was seen ten or more times. The read ends 3 residues shy of where the CDR3 ends; the end is completed using the germline J gene. The chain combines TRBV20-1 with TRBJ2-5, with 13 bases aligning to TRBD2. The CDR3 length is 15 residues. Germline V lookup: CDR1 DFQATT, CDR2 SNEGSKA (reference sequence). The V segment lost 4 bases and the J segment 4 bases; nucleotides outside the gene matches: 6. The CDR3 protein is CSATGLAGVGETQYF. CDR3 bases read: TGCAGTGCTACAGGACTAGCGGGAGTAGGAGAGACC.

There are a few counts of this clone. The part of the CDR3 DNA that was read is TGTGCCAGTAGTGTAAGGACAGACTCTACCTTACAGAACACTGAA. Amino acid sequence: CASSVRTDSTLQNTE. The CDR3 in its entirety is CASSVRTDSTLQNTEAFF. This chain connects TRBV19 to TRBJ1-1, with a possible D match to TRBD1 (6 bases). Coverage ceases 3 residues before the CDR3 finishes, and the germline J gene fills in the end. Germline V gene lookup returns CDR1 LNHDA and CDR2 SQIVND (reference sequence). V was trimmed by 5 bases and J by 1 base, leaving 23 bases between them. The CDR3 is made up of 18 amino acids.

This clone was seen a handful of times. The read falls 3 residues short of the CDR3 end, and the missing part is taken from the germline J gene. V usage is TRBV13 and J usage is TRBJ1-4; possible D gene TRBD1, 5 bases. Germline V gene sequence: CDR1 PRHDT, CDR2 FYEKMQ (reference sequence). V dropped 3 bases and J dropped 8 bases, with 16 bases sitting between them. The CDR3 is 15 residues long. The DNA read from the CDR3 is TGTGCCAGCAGCTTGCGGGGACCGATGGGGGAAAAA. This encodes CASSLRGPMGEK. The whole CDR3 reads CASSLRGPMGEKLFF.

This clone was seen a few times. Read sequence stops 3 residues before the CDR3 end, and the germline J gene provides the missing end. The rearrangement joins TRBV6-1 to TRBJ1-4; TRBD1 is a possible D gene (6 bases). The V end was cut by 4 bases, the J end by 0 bases, with 6 bases between. Germline CDR1 MNHNS, CDR2 SASEGT. The CDR3 length is 14 residues. CDR3 DNA (partial): TGTGCCAGCAGTGGACAGGCAACTAATGAAAAA. Its protein product is CASSGQATNEK. The whole CDR3 reads CASSGQATNEKLFF.

There are many counts of this clone. The read ends 3 residues early relative to the CDR3; the germline J gene fills the gap. This chain connects TRBV7-6 to TRBJ2-3; tentative D call: TRBD2 (7 bases). CDR1 is SGHVS and CDR2 is FNYEAQ in the germline V gene. The CDR3 spans 18 residues. V lost 1 base and J 0 bases, leaving 17 bases between the germline ends. CDR3 DNA (partial): TGTGCCAGCAGCTTAGAGGGGGGGGCGTCCGGGAGCACAGATACG. Its translation: CASSLEGGASGSTDT. The whole CDR3 sequence is CASSLEGGASGSTDTQYF.

This clone was observed many times. Read coverage stops 3 residues before the CDR3 terminus; the germline J gene supplies the remainder. The J gene is TRBJ1-1, the V gene TRBV19; TRBD1 agrees at 12 bases. Germline V gives CDR1 LNHDA, CDR2 SQIVND (reference sequence). The CDR3 extends over 14 amino acids. J gave up 5 bases and V 8 bases, and 6 bases lay outside the gene matches. This CDR3 is CASGDRGLRTEAFF. The DNA read from the CDR3 is TGTGCCAGTGGGGACAGGGGGCTTCGTACTGAA.

This clone was detected ten times or more. The read gets to within 3 residues of the CDR3 end, and the germline J gene fills in the rest. The chain combines TRBV7-6 with TRBJ2-4, with 8 positions matching TRBD1. This CDR3 has 13 amino acids. Germline assignment: CDR1 SGHVS and CDR2 FNYEAQ. Trimming cost V 4 bases and J 8 bases; bases outside gene matches: 4. The DNA read from the CDR3 is TGTGCCAGCAGCTACGACAGGGGTTACATT. It specifies CASSYDRGYI. The whole CDR3 sequence reads CASSYDRGYIQYF.